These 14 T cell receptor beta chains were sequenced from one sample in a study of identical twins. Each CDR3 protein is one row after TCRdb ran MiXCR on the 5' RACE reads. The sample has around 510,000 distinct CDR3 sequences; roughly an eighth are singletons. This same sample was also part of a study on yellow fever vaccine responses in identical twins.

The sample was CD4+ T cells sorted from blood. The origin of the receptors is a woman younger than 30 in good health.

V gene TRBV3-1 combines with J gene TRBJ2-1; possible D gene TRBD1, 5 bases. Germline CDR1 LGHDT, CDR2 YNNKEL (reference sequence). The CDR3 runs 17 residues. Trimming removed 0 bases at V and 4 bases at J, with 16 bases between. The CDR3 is CASSQEGMSDSYNEQFF. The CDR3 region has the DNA TGTGCCAGCAGCCAAGAAGGGATGAGCGACAGTTACAATGAGCAGTTCTTC.

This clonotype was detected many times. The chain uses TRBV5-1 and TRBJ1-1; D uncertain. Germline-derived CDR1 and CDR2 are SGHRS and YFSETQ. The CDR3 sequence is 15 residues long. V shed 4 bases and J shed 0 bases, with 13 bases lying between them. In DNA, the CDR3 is TGCGCCAGCAGCACCCTCCCCGGGATGAACACTGAAGCTTTCTTT. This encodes CASSTLPGMNTEAFF.

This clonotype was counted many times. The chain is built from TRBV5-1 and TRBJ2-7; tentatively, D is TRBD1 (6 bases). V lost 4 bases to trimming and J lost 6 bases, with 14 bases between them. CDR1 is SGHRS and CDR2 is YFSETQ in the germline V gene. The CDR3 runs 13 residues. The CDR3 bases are TGCGCCAGCAGCACAGGACAGCCTGGCGAGCAGTACTTC. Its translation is CASSTGQPGEQYF. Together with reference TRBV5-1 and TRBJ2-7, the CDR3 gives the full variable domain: KAGVTQTPRYLIKTRGQQVTLSCSPISGHRSVSWYQQTPGQGLQFLFEYFSETQRNKGNFPGRFSGRQFSNSRSEMNVSTLELGDSALYLCASSTGQPGEQYFGPGTRLTVT.

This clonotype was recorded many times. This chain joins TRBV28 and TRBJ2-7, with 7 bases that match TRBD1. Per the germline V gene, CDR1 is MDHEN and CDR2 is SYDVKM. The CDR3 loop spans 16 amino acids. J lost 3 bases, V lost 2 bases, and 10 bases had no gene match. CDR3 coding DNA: TGTGCCAGCAGTTTAAAGGTGGGATCAGGGGGCTACGAGCAGTACTTC. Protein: CASSLKVGSGGYEQYF.

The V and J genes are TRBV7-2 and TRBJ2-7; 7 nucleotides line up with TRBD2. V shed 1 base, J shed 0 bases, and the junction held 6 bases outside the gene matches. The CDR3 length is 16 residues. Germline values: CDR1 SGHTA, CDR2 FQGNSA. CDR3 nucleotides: TGTGCCAGCAGCTTAGATGGGGGGGTAAACTCCTACGAGCAGTACTTC. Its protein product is CASSLDGGVNSYEQYF.

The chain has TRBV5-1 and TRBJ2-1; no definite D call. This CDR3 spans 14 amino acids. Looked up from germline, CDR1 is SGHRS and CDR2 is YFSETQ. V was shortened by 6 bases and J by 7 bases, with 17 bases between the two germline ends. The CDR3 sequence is CASNNLLDRNEQFF. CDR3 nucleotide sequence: TGCGCCAGCAACAACCTCCTAGACCGGAATGAGCAGTTCTTC.

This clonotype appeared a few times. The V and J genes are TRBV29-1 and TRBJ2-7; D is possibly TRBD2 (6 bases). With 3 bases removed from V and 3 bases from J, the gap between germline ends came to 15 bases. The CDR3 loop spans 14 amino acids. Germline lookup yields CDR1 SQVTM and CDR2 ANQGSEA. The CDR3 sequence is CSVEVSWGDYEQYF. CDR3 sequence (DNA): TGCAGCGTTGAGGTGTCGTGGGGGGACTACGAGCAGTACTTC.

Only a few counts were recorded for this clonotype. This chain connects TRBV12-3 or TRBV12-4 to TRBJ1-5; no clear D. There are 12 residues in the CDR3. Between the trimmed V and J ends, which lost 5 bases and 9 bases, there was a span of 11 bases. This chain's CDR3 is CASSADKGPQHF. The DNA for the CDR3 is TGTGCCAGCAGTGCCGACAAGGGGCCCCAGCATTTT.

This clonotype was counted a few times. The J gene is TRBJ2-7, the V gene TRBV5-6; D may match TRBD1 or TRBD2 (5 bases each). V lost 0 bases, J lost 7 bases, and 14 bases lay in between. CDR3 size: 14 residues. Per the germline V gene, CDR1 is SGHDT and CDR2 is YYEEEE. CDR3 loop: CASSLVRGIGEQYF. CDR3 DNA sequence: TGTGCCAGCAGCTTGGTCCGGGGCATCGGGGAGCAGTACTTC.

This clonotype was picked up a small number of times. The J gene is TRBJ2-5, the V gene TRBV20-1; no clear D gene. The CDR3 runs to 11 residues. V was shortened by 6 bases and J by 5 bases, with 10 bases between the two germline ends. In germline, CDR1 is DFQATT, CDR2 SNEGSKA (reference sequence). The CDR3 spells CSAVVGETQYF. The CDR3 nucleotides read TGCAGTGCCGTGGTGGGGGAGACCCAGTACTTC.

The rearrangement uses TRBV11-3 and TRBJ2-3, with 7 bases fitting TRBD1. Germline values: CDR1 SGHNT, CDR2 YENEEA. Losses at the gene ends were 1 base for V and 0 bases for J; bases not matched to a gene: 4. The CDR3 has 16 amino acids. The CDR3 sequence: CASSLGGTASTDTQYF. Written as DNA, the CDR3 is TGTGCCAGCAGCTTAGGGGGGACAGCGAGCACAGATACGCAGTATTTT.

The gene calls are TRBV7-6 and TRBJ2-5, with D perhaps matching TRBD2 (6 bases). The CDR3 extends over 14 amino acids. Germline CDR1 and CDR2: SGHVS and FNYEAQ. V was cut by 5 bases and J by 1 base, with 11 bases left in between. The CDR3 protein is CASSARGVQETQYF. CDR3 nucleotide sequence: TGTGCCAGCAGCGCCCGCGGGGTCCAAGAGACCCAGTACTTC.

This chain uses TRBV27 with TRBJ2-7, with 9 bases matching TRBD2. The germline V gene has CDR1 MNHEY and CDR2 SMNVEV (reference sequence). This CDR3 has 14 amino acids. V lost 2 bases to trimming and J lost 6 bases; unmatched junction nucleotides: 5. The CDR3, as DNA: TGTGCCAGCAGTTTAGCTAGCGGGACTGGCGAGCAGTACTTC. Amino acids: CASSLASGTGEQYF.

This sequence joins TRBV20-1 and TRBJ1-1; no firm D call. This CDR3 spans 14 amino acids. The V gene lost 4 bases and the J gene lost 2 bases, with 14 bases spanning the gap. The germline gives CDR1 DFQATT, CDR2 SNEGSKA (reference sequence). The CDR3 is CSANWGQKNTEAFF. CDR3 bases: TGCAGTGCTAACTGGGGTCAAAAAAACACTGAAGCTTTCTTT.